This TCR beta chain comes out of a study of T cell responses to AZD1222 COVID-19 vaccine. Study overall: Second-dose recipients at about 4 or about 12 weeks were treated as one pooled group.

Looked up from germline, CDR1 is MNHGY and CDR2 is SVAAGI. The CDR3 is 11 amino acids. Trimming pared 4 bases from V and 9 bases from J, leaving 4 bases between. Study conclusions and caveats: Scientists sampled the repertoires only once the peak T cell response had passed. Among vaccine-associated CD4 TCRs, coverage spanned spike, with dominance at 160-218 and 743-854. Increases in Spike-specific TCR breadth and depth were seen after two AZD1222 doses.

Of note for this clone: Its antigen is currently unknown.

Assay used: immunoSEQ multiplex PCR; TCRdb lists only in-frame clones, some missing. The sample holds some 150,000 clones, around 90% seen once. The V and J genes are TRBV6-9 and TRBJ1-6; D gene ambiguous. This receptor was identified in an adult in good health. The sample here was peripheral blood, taken on day 0 of AZD1222 vaccination. CDR3 sequence reads: CASSSASPLHF. The CDR3 DNA is TGTGCCAGCAGTTCAGCTTCACCCCTCCACTTT.